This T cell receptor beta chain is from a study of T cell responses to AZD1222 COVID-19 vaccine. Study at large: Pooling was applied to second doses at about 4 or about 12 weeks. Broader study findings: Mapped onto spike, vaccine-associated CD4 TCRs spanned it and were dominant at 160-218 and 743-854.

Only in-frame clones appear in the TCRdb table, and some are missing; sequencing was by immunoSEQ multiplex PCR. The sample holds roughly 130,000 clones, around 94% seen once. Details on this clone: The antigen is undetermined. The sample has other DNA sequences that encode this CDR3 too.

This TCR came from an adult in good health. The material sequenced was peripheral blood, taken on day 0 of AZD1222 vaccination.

The CDR3 region has the DNA TGTGCCAGCAGGAGGGGGTCTGGAAACACCATATATTTT. It yields the protein CASRRGSGNTIYF. The genes are TRBV6-5 and TRBJ1-3; possible D gene TRBD1, 6 bases. Germline V CDR1 and CDR2: MNHEY, SVGAGI. The V end was cut by 6 bases, the J end by 1 base, with 7 bases between. This CDR3 is 13 amino acids long.